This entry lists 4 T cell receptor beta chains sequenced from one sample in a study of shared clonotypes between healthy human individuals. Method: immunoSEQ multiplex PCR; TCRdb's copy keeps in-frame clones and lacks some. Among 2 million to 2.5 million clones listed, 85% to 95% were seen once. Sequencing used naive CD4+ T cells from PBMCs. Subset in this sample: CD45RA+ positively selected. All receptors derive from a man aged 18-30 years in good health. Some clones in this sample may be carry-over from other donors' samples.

The DNA for the CDR3 is TGCGCCAGCACAGAGCCCAACACCGGGGAGCTGTTTTTT. Translation gives CASTEPNTGELFF. The chain carries TRBV10-1 and TRBJ2-2; D remains unclear. V was trimmed by 7 bases and J by 2 bases, leaving 8 bases between them. The CDR3 length is 13 residues. Germline-derived CDR1 and CDR2 are WNHNN and SYGVQD (reference sequence).

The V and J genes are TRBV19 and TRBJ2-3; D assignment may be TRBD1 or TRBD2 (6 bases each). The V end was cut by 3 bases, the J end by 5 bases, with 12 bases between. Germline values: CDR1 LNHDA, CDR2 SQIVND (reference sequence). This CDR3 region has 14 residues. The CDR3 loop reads CASSIRGQGDTQYF. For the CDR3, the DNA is TGTGCCAGTAGTATTCGGGGGCAGGGAGATACGCAGTATTTT.

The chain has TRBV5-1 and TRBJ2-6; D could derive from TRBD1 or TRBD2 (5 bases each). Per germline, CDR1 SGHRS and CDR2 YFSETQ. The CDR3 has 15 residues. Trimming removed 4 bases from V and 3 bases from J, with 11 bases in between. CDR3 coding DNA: TGCGCCAGCAGCCCTTGGGGGAGTGGGGCCAACGTCCTGACTTTC. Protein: CASSPWGSGANVLTF.

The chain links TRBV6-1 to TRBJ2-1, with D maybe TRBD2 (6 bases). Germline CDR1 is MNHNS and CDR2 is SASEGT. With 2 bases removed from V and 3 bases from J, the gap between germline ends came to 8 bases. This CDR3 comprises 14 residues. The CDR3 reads CASSEMRGYNEQFF. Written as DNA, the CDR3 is TGTGCCAGCAGTGAAATGCGGGGCTACAATGAGCAGTTCTTC.